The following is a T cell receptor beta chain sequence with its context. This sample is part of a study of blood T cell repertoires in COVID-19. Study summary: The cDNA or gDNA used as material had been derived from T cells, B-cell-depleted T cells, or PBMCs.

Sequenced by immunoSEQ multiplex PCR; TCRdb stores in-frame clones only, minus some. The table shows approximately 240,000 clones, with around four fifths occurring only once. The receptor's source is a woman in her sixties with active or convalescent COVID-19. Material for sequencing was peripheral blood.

CDR3 loop: CASSIKGQITDTQYF. CDR3 bases: TGTGCCAGTAGTATAAAGGGACAGATCACAGATACGCAGTATTTT. V and J are TRBV19 and TRBJ2-3; 7 bases are a match to TRBD1. V lost 2 bases to trimming and J lost 2 bases; unmatched junction nucleotides: 4. The CDR3 is made up of 15 amino acids. In germline, CDR1 is LNHDA, CDR2 SQIVND (reference sequence).